This T cell receptor beta chain was retrieved from a study of blood T cell repertoires in COVID-19. Study details: T cells, B-cell-depleted T cells, or PBMCs supplied cDNA or gDNA.

The CDR3 consists of 15 residues. Deletions cut 5 bases from V and 5 bases from J, with 16 bases between. The germline V gene encodes CDR1 LNHDA and CDR2 SQIVND (reference sequence). Measured with immunoSEQ multiplex PCR; TCRdb has only the in-frame clones, and not every one. The sample lists almost 400,000 clones; 87% were seen once. The TCR comes from a woman between 55 and 75 years old with COVID-19, enrolled during active disease. The specimen sequenced was peripheral blood. The chain couples TRBV19 to TRBJ2-1, with D possibly being TRBD2 (6 bases). The CDR3 DNA is TGTGCCAGTAGTCCCGGAGGGGCTAGCAACAATGAGCAGTTCTTC. Translating it yields CASSPGGASNNEQFF.